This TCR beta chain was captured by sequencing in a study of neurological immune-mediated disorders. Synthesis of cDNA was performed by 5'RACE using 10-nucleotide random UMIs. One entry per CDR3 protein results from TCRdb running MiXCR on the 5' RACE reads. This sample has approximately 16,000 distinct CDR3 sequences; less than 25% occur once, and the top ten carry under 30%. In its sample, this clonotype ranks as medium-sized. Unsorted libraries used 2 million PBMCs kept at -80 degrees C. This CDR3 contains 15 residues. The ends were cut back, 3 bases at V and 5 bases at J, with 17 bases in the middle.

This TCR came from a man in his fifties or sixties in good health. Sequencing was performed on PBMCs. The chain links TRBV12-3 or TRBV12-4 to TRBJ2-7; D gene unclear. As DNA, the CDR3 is TGTGCCAGCAGTTTTGGTGCTAGTCTCGCCGACGAGCAGTACTTC. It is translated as CASSFGASLADEQYF.